This TCR beta chain was retrieved from a study of blood T cell repertoires in COVID-19 (TCRdb year 2020). Context from the whole study: Samples covering the acute and convalescent phases of COVID-19 were provided by collaborators in the United States, Italy and Spain. The material from the prospective study consisted of cDNA or gDNA derived from T cells, B-cell-depleted T cells, or PBMCs. Subjects who had been exposed to COVID-19, were actively infected with it, or had recovered from it provided the deeply sampled blood TCRbeta repertoires that made up the dataset. A freely available public database, intended as a resource for researchers studying the immune response to SARS-CoV-2, is where the repertoires were released. Samples were obtained from the ongoing ImmuneRACE study (first 160 participants) and from about 1,300 subjects provided by 6 global collaborators. Nearly every sample came with metadata listing a de-identified subject ID, COVID-19 status, age in years and sex. HLA class I and class II types, where available, came from metadata supplied by the sample provider rather than from assay-based typing. On the study overall, not on this receptor specifically: How much clinical and demographic metadata was included differed by source and by participant, and the metadata was provided uncurated.

At one collaborating source in Seattle, patients were enrolled during active infection and were followed longitudinally through the course of disease. Each collaborating institution followed its own protocols to collect whole blood in K2EDTA tubes. For TCRbeta analysis, collaborators shipped samples as frozen whole blood, isolated PBMCs, or DNA extracted from either of those sample types. In regard to this clone: This clone's antigen is unknown. Per-base qualities were not stored, and no clone one base away is much larger.

TCRbeta CDR3 regions were amplified from genomic DNA by means of the immunoSEQ Assay, a bias-controlled multiplex PCR. Turning to the authors' computational methods: The number of nucleated cells in each sample was estimated from the amplification of reference gene primers within the assay. To quantify the absolute abundance of each unique TCRbeta CDR3 rearrangement, sequence reads were collapsed and filtered. For each sample, productive Simpson clonality was calculated as the square root of Simpson's diversity index over productive rearrangements. TCRdb re-hosts the immuneACCESS table, in-frame sequences only. Its copies lack some clones; in the studies checked, an unresolved V gene accounts for under half of them, and the cause for the rest is not known. Clone size and V and J calls were adopted from that table, with D and trimming inferred from the DNA. The sample table contains some 390,000 clones; only one count was recorded for over 75% of them. Roughly 2% of the sample is in the top ten clones.

Looking up the germline V gene (reference sequence) yields CDR1 LGHDT and CDR2 YNNKEL. Trimming at the junction amounts to 3 bases on V and 1 base on J, and the germline ends lie 14 bases apart. Spanning cysteine to phenylalanine, the CDR3 consists of 16 amino acids. This entry keeps only the CDR3 DNA: 48 bases, framed from base 1. The chain couples TRBV3-1 (or the pseudogene TRBV3-2) to TRBJ2-3, and perhaps TRBD2 as D gene, on 5 matching bases. Material: peripheral blood. The TCR originated in an older woman with COVID-19, enrolled during active disease. The DNA reads as follows: TGTGCCAGCAGCCAGTCCTGGGGAGTTGGCACAGATACGCAGTATTTT. The translation is CASSQSWGVGTDTQYF.